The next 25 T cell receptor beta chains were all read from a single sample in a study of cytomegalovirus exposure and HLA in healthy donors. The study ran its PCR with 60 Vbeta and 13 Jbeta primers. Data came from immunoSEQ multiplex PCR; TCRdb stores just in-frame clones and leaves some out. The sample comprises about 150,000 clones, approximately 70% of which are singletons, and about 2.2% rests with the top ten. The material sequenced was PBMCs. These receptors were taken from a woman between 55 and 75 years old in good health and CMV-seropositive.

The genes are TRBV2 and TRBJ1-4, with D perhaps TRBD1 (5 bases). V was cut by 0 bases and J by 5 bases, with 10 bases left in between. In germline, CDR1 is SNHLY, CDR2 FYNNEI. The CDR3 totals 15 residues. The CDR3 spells CASSEAGTWNEKLFF. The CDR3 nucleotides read TGTGCCAGCAGTGAAGCGGGGACTTGGAATGAAAAACTGTTTTTT.

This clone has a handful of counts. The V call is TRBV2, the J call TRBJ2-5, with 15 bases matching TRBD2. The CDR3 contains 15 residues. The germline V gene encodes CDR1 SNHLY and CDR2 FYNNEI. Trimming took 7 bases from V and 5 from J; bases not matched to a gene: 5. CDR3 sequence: CASMPGTSGRETQYF. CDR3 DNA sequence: TGTGCCAGCATGCCCGGGACTAGCGGGAGGGAGACCCAGTACTTC. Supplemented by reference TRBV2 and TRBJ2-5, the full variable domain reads EPEVTQTPSHQVTQMGQEVILRCVPISNHLYFYWYRQILGQKVEFLVSFYNNEISEKSEIFDDQFSVERPDGSNFTLKIRSTKLEDSAMYFCASMPGTSGRETQYFGPGTRLLVL.

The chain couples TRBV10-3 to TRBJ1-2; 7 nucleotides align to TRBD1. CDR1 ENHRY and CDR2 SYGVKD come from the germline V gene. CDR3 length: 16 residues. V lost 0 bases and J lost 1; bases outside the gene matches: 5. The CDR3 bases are TGTGCCATCAGTGAGTCCGGGACAGTACTTAACTATGGCTACACCTTC. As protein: CAISESGTVLNYGYTF.

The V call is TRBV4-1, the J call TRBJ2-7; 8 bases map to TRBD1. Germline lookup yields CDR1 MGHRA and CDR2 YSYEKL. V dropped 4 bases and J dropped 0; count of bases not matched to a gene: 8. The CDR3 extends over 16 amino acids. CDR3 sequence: CASSRDGQGTSYEQYF. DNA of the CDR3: TGCGCCAGCAGCCGAGATGGACAGGGCACCTCCTACGAGCAGTACTTC.

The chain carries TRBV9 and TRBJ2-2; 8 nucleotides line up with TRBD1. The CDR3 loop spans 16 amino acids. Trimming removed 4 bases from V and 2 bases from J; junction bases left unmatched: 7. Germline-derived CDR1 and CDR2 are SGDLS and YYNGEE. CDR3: CASSTRQGLNTGELFF. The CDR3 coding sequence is TGTGCCAGCAGCACGAGACAGGGGCTAAACACCGGGGAGCTGTTTTTT.

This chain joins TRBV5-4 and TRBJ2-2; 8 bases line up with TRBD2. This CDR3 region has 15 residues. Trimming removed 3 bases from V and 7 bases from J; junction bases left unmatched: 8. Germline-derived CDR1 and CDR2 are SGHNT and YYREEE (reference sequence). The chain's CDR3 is CASSYWSSGIGELFF. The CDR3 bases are TGTGCCAGCAGCTATTGGAGTAGCGGGATCGGGGAGCTGTTTTTT.

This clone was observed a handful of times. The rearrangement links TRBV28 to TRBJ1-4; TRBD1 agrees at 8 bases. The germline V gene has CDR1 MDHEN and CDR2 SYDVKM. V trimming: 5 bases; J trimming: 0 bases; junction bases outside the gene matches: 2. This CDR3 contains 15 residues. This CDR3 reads CASSETGATNEKLFF. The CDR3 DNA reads TGTGCCAGCAGTGAGACAGGGGCAACTAATGAAAAACTGTTTTTT.

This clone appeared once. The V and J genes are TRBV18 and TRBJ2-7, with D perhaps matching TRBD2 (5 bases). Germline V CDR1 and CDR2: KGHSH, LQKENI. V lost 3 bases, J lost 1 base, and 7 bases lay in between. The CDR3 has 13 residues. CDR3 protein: CASSPSASYEQYF. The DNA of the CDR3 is TGTGCCAGCTCACCTAGCGCGTCCTACGAGCAGTACTTC.

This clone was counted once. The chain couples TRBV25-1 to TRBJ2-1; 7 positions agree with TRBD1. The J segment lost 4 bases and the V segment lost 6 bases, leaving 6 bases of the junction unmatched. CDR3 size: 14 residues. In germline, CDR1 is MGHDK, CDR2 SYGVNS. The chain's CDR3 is CASRGQEPYNEQFF. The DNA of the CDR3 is TGTGCCAGCAGAGGACAGGAGCCTTACAATGAGCAGTTCTTC. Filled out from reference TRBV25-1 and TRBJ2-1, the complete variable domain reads EADIYQTPRYLVIGTGKKITLECSQTMGHDKMYWYQQDPGMELHLIHYSYGVNSTEKGDLSSESTVSRIRTEHFPLTLESARPSHTSQYLCASRGQEPYNEQFFGPGTRLTVL.

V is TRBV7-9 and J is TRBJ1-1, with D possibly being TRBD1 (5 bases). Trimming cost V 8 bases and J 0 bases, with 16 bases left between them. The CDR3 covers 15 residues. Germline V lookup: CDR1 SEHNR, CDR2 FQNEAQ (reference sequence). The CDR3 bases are TGTGCCAGCCGTAGGGGCACTGGGGTGAACACTGAAGCTTTCTTT. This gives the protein CASRRGTGVNTEAFF.

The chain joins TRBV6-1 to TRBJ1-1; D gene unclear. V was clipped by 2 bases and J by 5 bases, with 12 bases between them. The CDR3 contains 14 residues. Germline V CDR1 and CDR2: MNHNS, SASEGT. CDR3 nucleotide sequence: TGTGCCAGCAGTGAACTCGAGGGAGATACTGAAGCTTTCTTT. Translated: CASSELEGDTEAFF.

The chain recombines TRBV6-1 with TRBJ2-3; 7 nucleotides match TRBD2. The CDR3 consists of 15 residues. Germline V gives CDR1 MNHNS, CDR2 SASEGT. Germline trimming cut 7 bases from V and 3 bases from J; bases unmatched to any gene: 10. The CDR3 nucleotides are TGTGCCAGCACCAACGGCGGGGGAAAGACAGATACGCAGTATTTT. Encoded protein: CASTNGGGKTDTQYF.

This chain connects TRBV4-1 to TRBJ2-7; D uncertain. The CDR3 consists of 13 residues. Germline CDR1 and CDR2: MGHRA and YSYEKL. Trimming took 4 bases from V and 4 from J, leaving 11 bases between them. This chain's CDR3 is CASSPRADYEQYF. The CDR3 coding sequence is TGCGCCAGCAGCCCTAGAGCAGATTACGAGCAGTACTTC.

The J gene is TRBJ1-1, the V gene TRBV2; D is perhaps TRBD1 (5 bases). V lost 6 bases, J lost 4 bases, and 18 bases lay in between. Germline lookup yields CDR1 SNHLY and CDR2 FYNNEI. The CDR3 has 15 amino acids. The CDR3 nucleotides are TGTGCCAGCAGGCCCATGGGGGGTATGGGCACTGAAGCTTTCTTT. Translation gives CASRPMGGMGTEAFF.

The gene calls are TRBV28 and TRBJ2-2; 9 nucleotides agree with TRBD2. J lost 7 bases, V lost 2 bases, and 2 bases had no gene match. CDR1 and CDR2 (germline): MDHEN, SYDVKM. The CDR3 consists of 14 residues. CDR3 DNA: TGTGCCAGCAGTTTAGCGGGAGGGGGCGGGGAGCTGTTTTTT. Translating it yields CASSLAGGGGELFF.

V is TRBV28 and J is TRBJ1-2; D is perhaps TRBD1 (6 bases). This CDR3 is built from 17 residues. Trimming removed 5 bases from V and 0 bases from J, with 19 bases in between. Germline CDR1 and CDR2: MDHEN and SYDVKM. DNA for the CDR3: TGTGCCAGCAGTCCATGGACAGATAACTTAACTAACTATGGCTACACCTTC. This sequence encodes CASSPWTDNLTNYGYTF.

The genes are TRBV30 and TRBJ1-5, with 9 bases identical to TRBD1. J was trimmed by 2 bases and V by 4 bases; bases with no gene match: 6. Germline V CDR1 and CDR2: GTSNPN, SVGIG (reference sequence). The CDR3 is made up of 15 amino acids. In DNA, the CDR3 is TGTGCCTGGAACCCCAGGACAGGGGGCAATCAGCCCCAGCATTTT. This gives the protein CAWNPRTGGNQPQHF. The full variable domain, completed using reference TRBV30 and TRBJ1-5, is SQTIHQWPATLVQPVGSPLSLECTVEGTSNPNLYWYRQAAGRGLQLLFYSVGIGQISSEVPQNLSASRPQDRQFILSSKKLLLSDSGFYLCAWNPRTGGNQPQHFGDGTRLSIL.

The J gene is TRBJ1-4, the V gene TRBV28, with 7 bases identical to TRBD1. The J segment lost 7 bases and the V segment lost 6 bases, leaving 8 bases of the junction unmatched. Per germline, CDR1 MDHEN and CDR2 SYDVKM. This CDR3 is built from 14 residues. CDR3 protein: CASSPGQRSEKLFF. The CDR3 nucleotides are TGTGCCAGCAGCCCGGGACAGAGATCTGAAAAACTGTTTTTT.

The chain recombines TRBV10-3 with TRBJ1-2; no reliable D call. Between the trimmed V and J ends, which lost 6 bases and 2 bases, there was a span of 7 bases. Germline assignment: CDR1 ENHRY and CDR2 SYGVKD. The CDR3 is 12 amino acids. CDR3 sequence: CAIRPGNYGYTF. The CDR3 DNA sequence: TGTGCCATCAGACCGGGAAACTATGGCTACACCTTC.

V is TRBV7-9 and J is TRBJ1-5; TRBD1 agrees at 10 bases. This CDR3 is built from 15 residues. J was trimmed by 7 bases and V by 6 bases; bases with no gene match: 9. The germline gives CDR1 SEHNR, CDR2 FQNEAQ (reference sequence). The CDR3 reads CASSPTGGPNQPQHF. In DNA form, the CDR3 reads TGTGCCAGCAGTCCGACAGGGGGCCCAAACCAGCCCCAGCATTTT.

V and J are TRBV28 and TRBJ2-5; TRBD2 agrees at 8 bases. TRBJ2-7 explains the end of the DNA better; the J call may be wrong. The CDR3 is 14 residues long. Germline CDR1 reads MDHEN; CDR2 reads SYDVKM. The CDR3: CASFSGSATYEQYF. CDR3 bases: TGTGCCAGCTTCAGCGGGAGCGCGACCTACGAGCAGTACTTC.

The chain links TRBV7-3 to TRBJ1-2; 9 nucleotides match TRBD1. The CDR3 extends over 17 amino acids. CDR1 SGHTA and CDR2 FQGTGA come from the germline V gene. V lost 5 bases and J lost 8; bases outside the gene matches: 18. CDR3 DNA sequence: TGTGCCAGCAGCGGAGGGTTTCCGGGACAGGGCGCGAGAGGCTACACCTTC. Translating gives CASSGGFPGQGARGYTF.

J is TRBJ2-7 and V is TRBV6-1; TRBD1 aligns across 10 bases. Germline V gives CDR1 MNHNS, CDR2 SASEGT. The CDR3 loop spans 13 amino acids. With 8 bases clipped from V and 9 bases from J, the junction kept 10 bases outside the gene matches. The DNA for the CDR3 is TGTGCCAGCGCCCTCGGACAGGGGGGTTGGCAGTACTTC. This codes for CASALGQGGWQYF.

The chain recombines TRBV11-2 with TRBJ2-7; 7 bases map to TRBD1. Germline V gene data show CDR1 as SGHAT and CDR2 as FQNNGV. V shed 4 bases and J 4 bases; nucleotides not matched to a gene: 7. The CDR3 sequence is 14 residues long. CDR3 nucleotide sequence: TGTGCCAGCAGCTGGGGACAGCAGACTTACGAGCAGTACTTC. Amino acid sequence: CASSWGQQTYEQYF. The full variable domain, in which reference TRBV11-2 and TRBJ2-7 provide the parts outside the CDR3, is EAGVAQSPRYKIIEKRQSVAFWCNPISGHATLYWYQQILGQGPKLLIQFQNNGVVDDSQLPKDRFSAERLKGVDSTLKIQPAKLEDSAVYLCASSWGQQTYEQYFGPGTRLTVT.

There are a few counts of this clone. The CDR3 sequence is CASSPLDSTYEQYF. CDR3 sequence (DNA): TGTGCCAGCAGTCCACTCGACAGTACCTACGAGCAGTACTTC. J is TRBJ2-7 and V is TRBV28; the D gene is possibly TRBD1 (5 bases). The germline CDR1 and CDR2 sequences are MDHEN and SYDVKM. The CDR3 spans 14 residues. V dropped 5 bases and J dropped 2 bases, with 13 bases sitting between them.